A single sample is the source of the 3 T cell receptor beta chains below, sequenced in a study of T cells in Graves' hyperthyroidism and ophthalmopathy. Amplification yielded TCR beta CDR3 regions, with RNA transcripts as the source. Carried out on the TCR CDR3, a first-round RT-PCR used the HTBI primer set. MiXCR was run by TCRdb on the multiplex PCR reads, yielding one entry per CDR3 protein. The sample contains 380,000 or so distinct CDR3 sequences, 13% of which appear only once. Sequencing was performed on blood. The receptor set was obtained from a man under 40 with Graves' hyperthyroidism that later progressed to Graves' ophthalmopathy.

This clonotype was counted a few times. The V gene is TRBV4-1, the J gene TRBJ2-1, with a weak D call TRBD1 (6 bases). The V end lost 3 bases, the J end lost 10 bases, and 16 bases lay between the germline ends. The V gene's germline CDR1 is MGHRA and CDR2 YSYEKL. The CDR3 consists of 14 residues. CDR3 loop: CASSQDPGTPEQFF. DNA for the CDR3: TGCGCCAGCAGCCAGGACCCTGGGACACCCGAGCAGTTCTTC.

The table lists this clonotype with many counts. The rearrangement joins TRBV27 to TRBJ2-7; D uncertain. V shed 8 bases and J shed 3 bases, with 14 bases lying between them. CDR3 length equals 13 residues. Germline CDR1 is MNHEY and CDR2 is SMNVEV (reference sequence). The DNA for the CDR3 is TGTGCCAGCTCAATACACGGTTACTACGAGCAGTACTTC. This codes for CASSIHGYYEQYF.

The chain carries TRBV20-1 and TRBJ2-3; 16 bases line up with TRBD2. CDR3 size: 20 residues. Germline V gene data show CDR1 as DFQATT and CDR2 as SNEGSKA (reference sequence). The CDR3, as DNA: TGCAGCCCTCTTGCCCCCCCTACGGGACTAGCGGGGGGGCCGGGAGATACGCAGTATTTT. The encoded protein is CSPLAPPTGLAGGPGDTQYF.